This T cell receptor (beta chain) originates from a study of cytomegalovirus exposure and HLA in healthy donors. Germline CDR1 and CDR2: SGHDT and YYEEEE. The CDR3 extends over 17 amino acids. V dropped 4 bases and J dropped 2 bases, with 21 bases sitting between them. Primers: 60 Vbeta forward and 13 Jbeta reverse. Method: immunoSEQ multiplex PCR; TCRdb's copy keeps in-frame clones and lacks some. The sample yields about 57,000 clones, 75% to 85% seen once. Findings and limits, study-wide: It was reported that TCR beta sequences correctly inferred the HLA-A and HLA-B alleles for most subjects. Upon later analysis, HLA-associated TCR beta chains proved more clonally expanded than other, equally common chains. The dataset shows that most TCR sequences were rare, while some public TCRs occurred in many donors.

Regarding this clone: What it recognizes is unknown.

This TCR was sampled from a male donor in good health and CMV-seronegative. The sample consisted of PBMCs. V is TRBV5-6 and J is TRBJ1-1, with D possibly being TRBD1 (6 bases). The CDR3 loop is CASSPLRTGGLNTEAFF. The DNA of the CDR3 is TGTGCCAGCAGCCCCCTTAGGACGGGGGGGCTTAACACTGAAGCTTTCTTT. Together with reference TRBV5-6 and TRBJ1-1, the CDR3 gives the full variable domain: DAGVTQSPTHLIKTRGQQVTLRCSPKSGHDTVSWYQQALGQGPQFIFQYYEEEERQRGNFPDRFSGHQFPNYSSELNVNALLLGDSALYLCASSPLRTGGLNTEAFFGQGTRLTVV.